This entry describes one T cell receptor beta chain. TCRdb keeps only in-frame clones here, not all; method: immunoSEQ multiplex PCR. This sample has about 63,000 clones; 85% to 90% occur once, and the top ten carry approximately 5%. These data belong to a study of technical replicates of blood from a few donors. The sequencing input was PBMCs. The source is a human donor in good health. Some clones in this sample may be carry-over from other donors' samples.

CDR3 nucleotide sequence: TGTGCCAGCAGCTACGGACAGGGGCTGTTCTCCTACAATGAGCAGTTCTTC. Translation: CASSYGQGLFSYNEQFF. This rearrangement joins TRBV5-6 to TRBJ2-1, with TRBD1 matching 9 bases. CDR3 length: 17 amino acids. Germline values: CDR1 SGHDT, CDR2 YYEEEE. Trimming cost V 3 bases and J 0 bases; bases outside gene matches: 7.